The rows below give T cell receptor beta chains drawn from one sample of a study of blood T cell repertoires in COVID-19. Generated by immunoSEQ multiplex PCR, the TCRdb table keeps only in-frame clones and is missing some. The repertoire holds about 210,000 clones, with 89% as singletons. The source material was peripheral blood. The source is a woman between 35 and 50 years old with acute or convalescent COVID-19. Both conserved end residues are part of each CDR3. A D gene is named only where the DNA matches it firmly. The size entry is marked missing in some rows and otherwise reads once, few, many or a size class.

TRBJ1-1	.	15	TRBD1	TRBV6-6	TGTGCCAGCAGTTCCTTACAGGGGACGAACACTGAAGCTTTCTTT	CASSSLQGTNTEAFF
TRBJ1-1	.	13	.	TRBV2	TGTGCCAGCAGGCCCTCTACAGGGCCTGAAGCTTTCTTT	CASRPSTGPEAFF
TRBJ2-6	.	18	TRBD1	TRBV7-2	TGTGCCAGCAGGCGAACAGGGGGGATGGGATCTGGGGCCAACGTCCTGACTTTC	CASRRTGGMGSGANVLTF
TRBJ1-2	.	15	.	TRBV5-6	TGTGCCAGCAGCTTCCTCCAGACAGCACGCTCTGGCTACACCTTC	CASSFLQTARSGYTF
TRBJ1-4	.	15	TRBD1	TRBV30	TGTGCCTGGAGTCACCGACAGGGGTCTAATGAAAAACTGTTTTTT	CAWSHRQGSNEKLFF
TRBJ2-1	once	16	.	TRBV9	TGTGCCAGCAGCGTTTATGGAGGTCGGTCCTACAATGAGCAGTTCTTC	CASSVYGGRSYNEQFF
TRBJ2-5	.	17	.	TRBV9	TGTGCCAGCAGCGTAGGAGAGGTGGGGCCGCGGGGAGAGACCCAGTACTTC	CASSVGEVGPRGETQYF
TRBJ1-4	few	16	TRBD1	TRBV19	TGTGCCAGTAGTGGCGGGACAGGGGGCTTAATTGAAAAACTGTTTTTT	CASSGGTGGLIEKLFF
TRBJ1-6	.	16	TRBD1	TRBV4-1	TGCGCCAGCAGCCCTCCGGACAGGGCCTATAATTCACCCCTCCACTTT	CASSPPDRAYNSPLHF
TRBJ2-2	.	15	TRBD1	TRBV6-5	TGTGCCAGCAGTCGGACAGGGGTTTACACCGGGGAGCTGTTTTTT	CASSRTGVYTGELFF
TRBJ1-2	.	11	.	TRBV27	TGTGCCAGCCGACACGGTTGGGGCTACACCTTC	CASRHGWGYTF
TRBJ1-1	.	14	.	TRBV7-9	TGTGCCAGCAGCTTACCGCTCGGGGGCACTGAAGCTTTCTTT	CASSLPLGGTEAFF
TRBJ1-5	.	14	TRBD1	TRBV15	TGTGCCACCCGTAGTGGGACAGCCAATCAGCCCCAGCATTTT	CATRSGTANQPQHF
TRBJ2-2	.	17	TRBD2	TRBV12-5	TGTGCTAGTGGTTTGGTAACTAGCGGGGGGATCGGCGGGGAGCTGTTTTTT	CASGLVTSGGIGGELFF
TRBJ1-6	.	17	.	TRBV27	TGTGCCAGCAGTTTTGCCCCCTTTAGCTCCTATAATTCACCCCTCCACTTT	CASSFAPFSSYNSPLHF
TRBJ1-4	.	15	TRBD1	TRBV7-9	TGTGCCAGCAGCTTACAACAGGGGGCTTGGGAAAAACTGTTTTTT	CASSLQQGAWEKLFF
TRBJ1-6	once	15	TRBD1	TRBV27	TGTGCCAGCAGAGCCGGGACAGGGGATAATTCACCCCTCCACTTT	CASRAGTGDNSPLHF
TRBJ1-2	.	15	TRBD1	TRBV15	TGTGCCACCAGCAGTGAAGACAGGGGCGCCTTGGGCTACACCTTC	CATSSEDRGALGYTF
TRBJ1-5	.	16	TRBD1	TRBV19	TGTGCCAGTAGATTCCTGGAGGGGGCCCTGAGGCAGCCCCAGCATTTT	CASRFLEGALRQPQHF
TRBJ1-2	.	18	TRBD1	TRBV11-2	TGTGCCAGCAGCCCGAGATCGACAGGGGGCTCGGAGAACTATGGCTACACCTTC	CASSPRSTGGSENYGYTF
TRBJ1-2	.	15	.	TRBV3-1/TRBV3-2	TGTGCCAGCAGCCAAGAAGCCCCCAGGTCTCATGGCTACACCTTC	CASSQEAPRSHGYTF
TRBJ2-2	.	16	TRBD1	TRBV30	TGTGCCTGGAACCGGGACAGGGCCTCGAACACCGGGGAGCTGTTTTTT	CAWNRDRASNTGELFF
TRBJ1-2	.	15	TRBD1	TRBV6-5	TGTGCCAGCAGTTACGTGGACAGGTTATCCTATGGCTACACCTTC	CASSYVDRLSYGYTF
TRBJ1-1	.	12	.	TRBV2	TGTGCCTTGGGGACCGGGGGAACTGAAGCTTTCTTT	CALGTGGTEAFF
TRBJ2-2	.	14	.	TRBV27	TGTGCCAGCAGTTTATCGCTGAGCACCGGGGAGCTGTTTTTT	CASSLSLSTGELFF
TRBJ1-5	.	16	TRBD1	TRBV7-2	TGTGCCAGCAGCCTTCCGACAGGGGGCGCGGATCAGCCCCAGCATTTT	CASSLPTGGADQPQHF
TRBJ1-1	once	15	.	TRBV10-1	TGCGCCAGCAGTGAGTCGCCGGGACAATACACTGAAGCTTTCTTT	CASSESPGQYTEAFF
TRBJ2-3	.	16	.	TRBV9	TGTGCCAGCAGCGTAGTAGAGGCGGGGCTACAAGATACGCAGTATTTT	CASSVVEAGLQDTQYF
TRBJ1-1	.	16	TRBD1	TRBV19	TGTGCCAGTAGTTTCCCGACAGGGGGCCTTAACACTGAAGCTTTCTTT	CASSFPTGGLNTEAFF
TRBJ2-3	.	18	TRBD2	TRBV7-6	TGTGCCAGCAGCACCCCTAGGGGCGGGACTAGCGGCACAGATACGCAGTATTTT	CASSTPRGGTSGTDTQYF
TRBJ2-2	.	16	TRBD2	TRBV5-1	TGCGCCAGCAGCACACTAGCGGGGGCCGACACCGGGGAGCTGTTTTTT	CASSTLAGADTGELFF
TRBJ2-3	once	15	TRBD2	TRBV5-1	TGCGCCAGCAGCTTTAGCGGGGACCGCACAGATACGCAGTATTTT	CASSFSGDRTDTQYF
TRBJ1-1	.	15	.	TRBV18	TGTGCCAGCTCACCACCGGGGCTGCCGAGCACTGAAGCTTTCTTT	CASSPPGLPSTEAFF
TRBJ2-3	.	15	TRBD2	TRBV7-2	TGTGCCAGCAGGATTAGCGGGGGCCCCACAGATACGCAGTATTTT	CASRISGGPTDTQYF
TRBJ2-1	.	17	TRBD2	TRBV5-1	TGCGCCAGCAGCTTGGTACTAGCGGGGGGCCCCTACAATGAGCAGTTCTTC	CASSLVLAGGPYNEQFF
TRBJ2-6	.	16	.	TRBV5-4	TGTGCCAGCAGCTTGGAACTGCTCTCTGGGGCCAACGTCCTGACTTTC	CASSLELLSGANVLTF
TRBJ1-2	.	13	TRBD1	TRBV2	TGTGCCAGCATCGGACAGGGGGCGCTTGGCTACACCTTC	CASIGQGALGYTF
TRBJ1-5	.	14	TRBD1	TRBV2	TGTGCCAGCAGCGCACAGGGGGCGAGTCAGCCCCAGCATTTT	CASSAQGASQPQHF
TRBJ1-4	.	13	TRBD1	TRBV10-3	TGTGCCAGCCGGGACAGGGGCGAAGAAAAACTGTTTTTT	CASRDRGEEKLFF
TRBJ1-4	few	13	.	TRBV5-4	TGTGCCAGCATCAACCCCGGGGGTGAAAAACTGTTTTTT	CASINPGGEKLFF
TRBJ1-2	.	15	TRBD1	TRBV5-1	TGCGCCAGCAGCCCGGGGGACAGGGAAGGCTATGGCTACACCTTC	CASSPGDREGYGYTF
TRBJ2-1	.	13	.	TRBV19	TGTGCCAGTAGTATTACATCGTCGAATGAGCAGTTCTTC	CASSITSSNEQFF
TRBJ2-5	.	15	TRBD2	TRBV2	TGTGCCAGCAGTAAAGGACTAGCGGGGCAGGAGACCCAGTACTTC	CASSKGLAGQETQYF
TRBJ1-1	.	14	.	TRBV6-5	TGTGCCAGCAGACATACAGAGGGGGACACTGAAGCTTTCTTT	CASRHTEGDTEAFF
TRBJ1-1	many	15	.	TRBV7-3	TGTGCCAGCAGCTTTTTCAGGGTAGAGAACACTGAAGCTTTCTTT	CASSFFRVENTEAFF
TRBJ2-1	.	17	.	TRBV9	TGTGCCAGCAGCGTAGTCGGGGCGATAAAAGGGGGCAATGAGCAGTTCTTC	CASSVVGAIKGGNEQFF
TRBJ2-1	.	14	.	TRBV7-8	TGTGCCAGCAGCTTAGGCCGGCGATCGGGTGAGCAGTTCTTC	CASSLGRRSGEQFF
TRBJ2-3	.	16	TRBD2	TRBV4-1	TGCGCCAGCAGCCAACCTGGGACTAGCGGGGACAGTTTACAGTATTTT	CASSQPGTSGDSLQYF
TRBJ1-1	.	13	.	TRBV18	TGTGCCAGCTCCGCTACAGCAAACACTGAAGCTTTCTTT	CASSATANTEAFF
TRBJ2-1	once	15	TRBD2	TRBV5-1	TGCGCCAGCAGCTTGGGATCTAGCGGGGGGAATGAGCAGTTCTTC	CASSLGSSGGNEQFF
TRBJ1-2	.	13	.	TRBV11-2	TGTGCCAGCAGCTCCGACAGGACTTATGGCTACACCTTC	CASSSDRTYGYTF